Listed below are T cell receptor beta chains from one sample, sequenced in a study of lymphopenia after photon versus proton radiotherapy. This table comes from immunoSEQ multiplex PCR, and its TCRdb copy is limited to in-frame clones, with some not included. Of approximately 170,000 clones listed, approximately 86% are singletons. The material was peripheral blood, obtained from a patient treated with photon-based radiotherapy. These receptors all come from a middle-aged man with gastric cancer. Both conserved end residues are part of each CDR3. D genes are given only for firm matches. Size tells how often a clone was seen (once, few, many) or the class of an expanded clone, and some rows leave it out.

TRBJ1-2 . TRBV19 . TGTGCCAGTAGTACCTTGACGGTCTATGGCTACACCTTC CASSTLTVYGYTF
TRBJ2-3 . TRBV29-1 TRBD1 TGCAGCGTTGCGATCCCGGGACAGTCTCAAAATACGCAGTATTTT CSVAIPGQSQNTQYF
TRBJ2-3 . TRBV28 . TGTGCCAGCAGTACCAACAGACTCACAGATACGCAGTATTTT CASSTNRLTDTQYF
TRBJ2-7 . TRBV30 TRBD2 TGTGCCTGGAGGGGGGGAGGGAGCGAGCAGTACTTC CAWRGGGSEQYF
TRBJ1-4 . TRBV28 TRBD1 TGTGCCAGCAGCCTTCAGGGGGCAACTAATGAAAAACTGTTTTTT CASSLQGATNEKLFF
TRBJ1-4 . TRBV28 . TGTGCCAGCAGTGTAGGAACAGGGATACAAGAAAAACTGTTTTTT CASSVGTGIQEKLFF
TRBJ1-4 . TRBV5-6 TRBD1 TGTGCCAGCAGCTTGGAGAGTCAGGGGGATTATGAAAAACTGTTTTTT CASSLESQGDYEKLFF
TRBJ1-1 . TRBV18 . TGTGCCAGCTCACCACGACAGAAGCAGAACACTGAAGCTTTCTTT CASSPRQKQNTEAFF
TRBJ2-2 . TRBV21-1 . TGTGCCAGCAGCGTTCGACAGGGCACCGGGGAGCTGTTTTTT CASSVRQGTGELFF
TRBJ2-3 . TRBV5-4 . TGTGCCACCGGTGCGAGAGGGCAGACTATCCGCACAGATACGCAGTATTTT CATGARGQTIRTDTQYF
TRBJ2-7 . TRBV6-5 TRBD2 TGTGCCAGCAGACGTGGGACTAGCTACGAGCAGTACTTC CASRRGTSYEQYF
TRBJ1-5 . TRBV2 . TGTGCCAGCAGTGAAGCGGGGGGGCGCAGAAATCAGCCCCAGCATTTT CASSEAGGRRNQPQHF
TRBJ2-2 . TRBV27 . TGTGCCAGCAGTTTAGCCGGGACCCGAACGGGGGATGGCGGGGAGCTGTTTTTT CASSLAGTRTGDGGELFF
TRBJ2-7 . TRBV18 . TGTGCCAGCTCATCCCGGCACTACGAGCAGTACTTC CASSSRHYEQYF
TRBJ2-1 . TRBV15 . TGTGCCACCAGCAGAGAGACCGAGGCAGGGACACAGCTCTACAATGAGCAGTTCTTC CATSRETEAGTQLYNEQFF
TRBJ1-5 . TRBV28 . TGTGCCAGCAGTAGGACGGTGAATCAGCCCCAGCATTTT CASSRTVNQPQHF
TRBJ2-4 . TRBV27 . TGTGCCAGCAGTCTGGATGCCAAAAACATTCAGTACTTC CASSLDAKNIQYF
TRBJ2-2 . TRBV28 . TGTGCCAGCAGTCGACGGAAAAACACCGGGGAGCTGTTTTTT CASSRRKNTGELFF
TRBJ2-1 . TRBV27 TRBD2 TGTGCCAGCAGTTCATTAACTAGCGGTCCCTCCTACAATGAGCAGTTCTTC CASSSLTSGPSYNEQFF
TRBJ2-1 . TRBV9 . TGTGCCAGCAGCCCAGAGGGCTTCGAGCAGTTCTTC CASSPEGFEQFF
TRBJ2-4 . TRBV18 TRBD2 TGTGCCAGCTCACCTTTGGGCGCGACTAGCGGTGCGAAGGGGCTGGCCAAAAACATTCAGTACTTC CASSPLGATSGAKGLAKNIQYF
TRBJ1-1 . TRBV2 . TGTGCCAGCTCGGGGTACACTGAAGCTTTCTTT CASSGYTEAFF
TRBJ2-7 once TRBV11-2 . TGTGCCAGCCGTTGGGAAGCGGGCGGGAAGTATGACGAGCAGTACTTC CASRWEAGGKYDEQYF
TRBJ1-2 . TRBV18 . TGTGCCAGCTCACCACCGGCCAGGGATTATGGCTACACCTTC CASSPPARDYGYTF
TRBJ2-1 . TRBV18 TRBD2 TGTGCCAGCTCACTGATAGCGGGAGGGGGCGATGAGCAGTTCTTC CASSLIAGGGDEQFF
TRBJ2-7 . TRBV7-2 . TGTGCCAGCAGCTTAGCCGGGACTGGACCCTACGAGCAGTACTTC CASSLAGTGPYEQYF
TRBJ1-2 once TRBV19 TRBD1 TGTGCCAGTAGCAGGGGGACAGCGAACTATGGCTACACCTTC CASSRGTANYGYTF
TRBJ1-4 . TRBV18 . TGTGCCACCTCCCCATCCATAGCAACTAATGAAAAACTGTTTTTT CATSPSIATNEKLFF
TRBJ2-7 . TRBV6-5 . TGTGCCAGCAGTCCCCAGGGGTCCCACGAGCAGTACTTC CASSPQGSHEQYF
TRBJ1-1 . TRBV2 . TGTGCCAGCGGGGACCGGATGAACACTGAAGCTTTCTTT CASGDRMNTEAFF
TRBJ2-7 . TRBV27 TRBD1 TGTGCCAGCAGTTTATCGGGACAGGGGGCCAATCGGGACGGGCCGATGCAGTACTTC CASSLSGQGANRDGPMQYF
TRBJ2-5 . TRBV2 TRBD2 TGTGCCAGTTCTAGCGGGAGCCAAGAGACCCAGTACTTC CASSSGSQETQYF
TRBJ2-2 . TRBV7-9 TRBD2 TGTGCCAGCAGAGGACTAGCGGTTAACACCGGGGAGCTGTTTTTT CASRGLAVNTGELFF
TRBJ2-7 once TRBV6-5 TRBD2 TGTGCCAGCGGTAGCGGGAGAGGCGAGCAGTACTTC CASGSGRGEQYF
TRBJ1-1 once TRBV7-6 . TGTGCCAGCAGCCCGATTGACAAAAACACTGAAGCTTTCTTT CASSPIDKNTEAFF
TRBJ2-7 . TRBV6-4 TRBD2 TGTGCCAGCAGTGACTCAGGAGGGACTAGCGGGAGAGGGTGCGAGCAGTACTTC CASSDSGGTSGRGCEQYF
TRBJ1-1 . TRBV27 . TGTGCCAGCAGTTTATTGCCCCGCACTGAAGCTTTCTTT CASSLLPRTEAFF
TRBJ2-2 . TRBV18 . TGTGCCAGCTCACCCCCGGGCCGATACACCGGGGAGCTGTTTTTT CASSPPGRYTGELFF
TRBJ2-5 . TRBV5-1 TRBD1 TGCGCCAGCAGCTTGGAACGGACAGGGGGCGCCGAGACCCAGTACTTC CASSLERTGGAETQYF
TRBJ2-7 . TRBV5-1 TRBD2 TGCGCCAGCAGCTTTGAACTAGCGGGAAGGGAGCAGTACTTC CASSFELAGREQYF
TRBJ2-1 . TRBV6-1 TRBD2 TGTGCCAGCACCTGGACTAGCGAAAGGAGGGGTGAGCAGTTCTTC CASTWTSERRGEQFF
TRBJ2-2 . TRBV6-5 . TGTGCCAGCATGGGGGCGGGTTCTAACACCGGGGAGCTGTTTTTT CASMGAGSNTGELFF
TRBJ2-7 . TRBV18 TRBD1 TGTGCCAGCTTCGGACAGGGCCACGAGCAGTACTTC CASFGQGHEQYF
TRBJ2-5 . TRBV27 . TGTGCCAGCAGCCGAGCTAAAAAACAAGAGACCCAGTACTTC CASSRAKKQETQYF
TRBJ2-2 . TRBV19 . TGTGCCAGTAGTATAGATGTCCACACCGGGGAGCTGTTTTTT CASSIDVHTGELFF
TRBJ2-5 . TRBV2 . TGTGCCAGCAGGAGAAGTGGGGAGACCCAGTACTTC CASRRSGETQYF
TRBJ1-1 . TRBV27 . TGTGCCAGCAGCCTGACTCCTAGAAACACTGAAGCTTTCTTT CASSLTPRNTEAFF
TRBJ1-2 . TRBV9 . TGTGCCAGCAGCGTATTATGGAGCTACACCTTC CASSVLWSYTF
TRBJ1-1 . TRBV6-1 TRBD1 TGTGCCAGCAGCCAGCAGGGGGCCACTGAAGCTTTCTTT CASSQQGATEAFF
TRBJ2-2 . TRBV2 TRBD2 TGTGCCAGCAGAAGGACTAGCGGAAACACCGGGGAGCTGTTTTTT CASRRTSGNTGELFF
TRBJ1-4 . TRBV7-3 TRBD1 TGTGCCAGCAGCTTGGGACAGGGGAATGAAAAACTGTTTTTT CASSLGQGNEKLFF
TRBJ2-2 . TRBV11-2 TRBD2 TGTGCCACCCGTCGCAGCGGGAGCACCGGGGAGCTGTTTTTT CATRRSGSTGELFF
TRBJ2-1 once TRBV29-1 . TGCAGCGTTTTGCGAGCGGGCGGACACCTCAATGAGCAGTTCTTC CSVLRAGGHLNEQFF
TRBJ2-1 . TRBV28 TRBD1 TGTGCCAGCAGCCGCAGGGGGATCGATGAGCAGTTCTTC CASSRRGIDEQFF
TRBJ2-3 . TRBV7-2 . TGTGCCAGCAGCTTAGCGACAGATACGCAGTATTTT CASSLATDTQYF